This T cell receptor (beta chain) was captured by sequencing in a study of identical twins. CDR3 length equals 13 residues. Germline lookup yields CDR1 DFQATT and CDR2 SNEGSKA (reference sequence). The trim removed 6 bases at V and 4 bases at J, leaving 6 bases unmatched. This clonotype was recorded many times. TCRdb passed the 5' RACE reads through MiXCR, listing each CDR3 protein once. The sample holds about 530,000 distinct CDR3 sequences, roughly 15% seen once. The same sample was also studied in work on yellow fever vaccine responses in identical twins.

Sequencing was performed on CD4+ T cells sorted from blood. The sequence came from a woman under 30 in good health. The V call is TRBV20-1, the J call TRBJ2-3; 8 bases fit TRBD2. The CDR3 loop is CSAGRAGADTQYF. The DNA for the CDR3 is TGCAGTGCCGGGCGAGCGGGAGCAGATACGCAGTATTTT.